This T cell receptor (beta chain) was obtained from a study of shared clonotypes between healthy human individuals. Deep was the level used in running the assay. Across several immunoSEQ plates, the genomic DNA of each subset was split evenly. Sequencing used immunoSEQ multiplex PCR; TCRdb keeps in-frame clones, though not all of them. Among millions of clones listed, roughly 95% were seen once. HIV-negative, healthy adults without recent acute infections or vaccinations were the donors. Donors comprised only Caucasian adults living in Nashville, Tennessee. Germline V gene sequence: CDR1 SGDLS, CDR2 YYNGEE. The CDR3 extends over 18 amino acids. The junction had 11 bases not matched to a gene; V was cut back by 0 bases and J by 3 bases.

The chain has TRBV9 and TRBJ2-7; 11 bases line up with TRBD2. The sequenced material came from naive CD4+ T cells sorted from blood. The subset is: CD45RA+ positively selected. The TCR sequence derives from a man between 18 and 29 years old in good health. CDR3: CASSVARGTSGDLYEQYF. The CDR3, as DNA: TGTGCCAGCAGCGTAGCGAGAGGGACTAGCGGTGATCTCTACGAGCAGTACTTC.